This TCR beta chain is from a study of CD8+CD57+ T cells in acquired aplastic anemia. TCR beta VDJ and CDR3 profiles were obtained from a genomic DNA template. One entry per CDR3 protein, called by TCRdb with MiXCR from the reads. The sample records about 160,000 distinct CDR3 sequences, around half being singletons. In patients chosen for sequencing, flow cytometry had shown CD8+CD57+ cell expansion. Diagnosis of severe acquired aplastic anemia applied to all patients. This clonotype was detected many times. The junction had 23 bases not matched to a gene; V was cut back by 9 bases and J by 6 bases. The CDR3 is 18 amino acids. Germline V gene data show CDR1 as MNHNS and CDR2 as SASEGT.

Sequencing was carried out using sorted CD4+, CD8+, or CD8+CD57+ T cells (not recorded which) from PBMCs. The receptor's source is a human donor with aplastic anemia. The V gene is TRBV6-1, the J gene TRBJ1-5, with TRBD1 matching over 7 bases. The CDR3 coding sequence is TGTGCCAGTCAAACCCCGGACGGCGAAGACAGACAGGGTCAGCCCCAGCATTTT. Translation gives CASQTPDGEDRQGQPQHF.